This paragraph reports one TCR beta chain. The antigen is not known. The study sequenced TCR beta in blood CD8+ and CD4+ T cells. Bulk CD8+ and CD4+ cells came from magnetic negative isolation; CD8+ TEMRA by FACS. The source of the sample is a study of CD8 T cells in Susac syndrome. The study's findings and limits: As the study acknowledged, the number of individuals in its TCR sequencing and HLA analysis was relatively small.

CDR1 and CDR2 (germline): SGHDT, YYEEEE. The CDR3 is made up of 14 amino acids. The junction had 9 bases not matched to a gene; V was cut back by 5 bases and J by 5 bases. The RNA, 0.5 to 1 ug, was put through reverse transcription using random hexamers. TCRdb called the immunoSEQ multiplex PCR reads again in MiXCR, with one record for every CDR3 protein. The sample includes approximately 220,000 distinct CDR3 sequences, more than 85% seen only once; the top ten take about 0.15%. The sequencing input was CD8+ T cells from PBMCs. This sequence joins TRBV5-6 and TRBJ1-2; 7 nucleotides align to TRBD1. The receptor was derived from a human donor with multiple sclerosis. The CDR3 region is CASSAGTVVYGYTF. CDR3 sequence (DNA): TGTGCCAGCAGTGCCGGGACAGTGGTGTATGGCTACACCTTC.